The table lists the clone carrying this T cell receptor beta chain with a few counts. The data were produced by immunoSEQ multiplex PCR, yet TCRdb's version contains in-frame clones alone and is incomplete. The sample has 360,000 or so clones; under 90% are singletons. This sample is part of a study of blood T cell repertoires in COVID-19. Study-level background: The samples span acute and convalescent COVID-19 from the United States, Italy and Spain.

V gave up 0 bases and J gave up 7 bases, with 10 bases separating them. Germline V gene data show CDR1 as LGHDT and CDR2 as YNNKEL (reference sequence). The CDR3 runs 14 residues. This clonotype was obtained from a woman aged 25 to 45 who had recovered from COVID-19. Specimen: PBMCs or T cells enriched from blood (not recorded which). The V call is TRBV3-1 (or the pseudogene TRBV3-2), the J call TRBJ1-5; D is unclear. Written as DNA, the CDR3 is TGTGCCAGCAGCCAAGACTTCGGGTGGCAGCCCCAGCATTTT. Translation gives CASSQDFGWQPQHF.